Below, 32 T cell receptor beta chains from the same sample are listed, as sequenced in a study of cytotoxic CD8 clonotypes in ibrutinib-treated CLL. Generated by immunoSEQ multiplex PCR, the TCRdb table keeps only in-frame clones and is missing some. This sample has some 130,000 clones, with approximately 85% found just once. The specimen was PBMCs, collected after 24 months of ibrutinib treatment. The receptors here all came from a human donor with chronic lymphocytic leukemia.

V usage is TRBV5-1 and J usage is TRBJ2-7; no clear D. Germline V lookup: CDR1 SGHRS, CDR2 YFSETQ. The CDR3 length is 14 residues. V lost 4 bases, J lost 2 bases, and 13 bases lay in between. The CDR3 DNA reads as TGCGCCAGCAGCAGATCGGACGGACCCTACGAGCAGTACTTC. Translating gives CASSRSDGPYEQYF.

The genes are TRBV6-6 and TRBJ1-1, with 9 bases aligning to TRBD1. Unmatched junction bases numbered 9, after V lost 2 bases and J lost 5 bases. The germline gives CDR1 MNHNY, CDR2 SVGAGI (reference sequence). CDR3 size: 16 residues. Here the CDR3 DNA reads TGTGCCAGCAGTTACGACCTAGGGACAGGGCGGACTGAAGCTTTCTTT. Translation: CASSYDLGTGRTEAFF.

CDR3 in amino acids: CASSHLRSYNEQFF. DNA of the CDR3: TGCGCCAGCAGCCACCTACGTAGCTACAATGAGCAGTTCTTC. V usage is TRBV4-1 and J usage is TRBJ2-1, with D hard to call. CDR3 length: 14 amino acids. The V end lost 3 bases, the J end lost 3 bases, and 9 bases lay between the germline ends. Germline V gene sequence: CDR1 MGHRA, CDR2 YSYEKL.

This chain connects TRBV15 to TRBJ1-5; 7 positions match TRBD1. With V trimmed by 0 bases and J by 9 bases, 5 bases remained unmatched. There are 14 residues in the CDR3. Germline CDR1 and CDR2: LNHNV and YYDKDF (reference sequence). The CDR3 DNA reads TGTGCCACCAGCAGAGAAGGGGGCGCGGCGCCCCAGCATTTT. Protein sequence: CATSREGGAAPQHF.

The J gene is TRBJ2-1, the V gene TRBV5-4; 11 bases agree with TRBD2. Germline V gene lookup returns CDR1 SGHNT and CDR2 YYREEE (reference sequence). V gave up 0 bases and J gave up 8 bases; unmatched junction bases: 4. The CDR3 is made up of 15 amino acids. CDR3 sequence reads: CASSLVGTSGDEQFF. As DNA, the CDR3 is TGTGCCAGCAGCTTGGTAGGGACTAGCGGAGATGAGCAGTTCTTC.

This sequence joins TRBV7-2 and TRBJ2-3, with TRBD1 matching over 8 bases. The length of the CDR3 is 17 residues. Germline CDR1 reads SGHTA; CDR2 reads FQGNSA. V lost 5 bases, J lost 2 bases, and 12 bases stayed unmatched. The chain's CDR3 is CASSPTRRQGNTDTQYF. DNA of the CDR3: TGTGCCAGCAGCCCGACGAGACGACAGGGGAACACAGATACGCAGTATTTT.

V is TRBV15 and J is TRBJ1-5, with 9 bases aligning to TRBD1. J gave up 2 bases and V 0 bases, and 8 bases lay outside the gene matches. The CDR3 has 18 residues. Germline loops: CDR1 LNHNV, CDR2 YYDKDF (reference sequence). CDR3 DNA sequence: TGTGCCACCAGCAGAGATGATATCGGGACAGGGCGCAATCAGCCCCAGCATTTT. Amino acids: CATSRDDIGTGRNQPQHF. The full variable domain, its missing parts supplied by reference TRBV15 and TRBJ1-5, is DAMVIQNPRYQVTQFGKPVTLSCSQTLNHNVMYWYQQKSSQAPKLLFHYYDKDFNNEADTPDNFQSRRPNTSFCFLDIRSPGLGDTAMYLCATSRDDIGTGRNQPQHFGDGTRLSIL.

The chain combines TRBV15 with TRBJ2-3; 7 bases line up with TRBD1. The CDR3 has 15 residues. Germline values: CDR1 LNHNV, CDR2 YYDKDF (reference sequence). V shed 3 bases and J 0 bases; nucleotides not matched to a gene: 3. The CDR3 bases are TGTGCCACCAGCAGGAAGGGACAGAGCACAGATACGCAGTATTTT. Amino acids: CATSRKGQSTDTQYF. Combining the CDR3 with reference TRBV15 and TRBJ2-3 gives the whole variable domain DAMVIQNPRYQVTQFGKPVTLSCSQTLNHNVMYWYQQKSSQAPKLLFHYYDKDFNNEADTPDNFQSRRPNTSFCFLDIRSPGLGDTAMYLCATSRKGQSTDTQYFGPGTRLTVL.

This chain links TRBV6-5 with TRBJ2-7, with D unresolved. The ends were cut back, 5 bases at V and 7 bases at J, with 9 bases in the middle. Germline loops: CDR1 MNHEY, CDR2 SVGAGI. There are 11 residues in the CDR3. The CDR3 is CASSTPGEQYF. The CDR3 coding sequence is TGTGCCAGCAGTACCCCTGGTGAGCAGTACTTC.

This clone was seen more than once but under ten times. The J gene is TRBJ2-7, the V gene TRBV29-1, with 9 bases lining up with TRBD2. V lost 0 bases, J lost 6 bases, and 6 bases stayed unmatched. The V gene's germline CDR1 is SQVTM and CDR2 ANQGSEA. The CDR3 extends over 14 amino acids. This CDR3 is CSVEDQRGVGEQYF. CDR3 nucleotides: TGCAGCGTTGAAGATCAGCGGGGGGTGGGCGAGCAGTACTTC.

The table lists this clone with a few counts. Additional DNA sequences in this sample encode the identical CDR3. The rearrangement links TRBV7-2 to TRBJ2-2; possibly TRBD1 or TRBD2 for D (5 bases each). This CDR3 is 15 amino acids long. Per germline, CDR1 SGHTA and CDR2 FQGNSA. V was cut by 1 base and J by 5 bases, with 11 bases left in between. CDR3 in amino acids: CASSLVTGLTGELFF. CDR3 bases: TGTGCCAGCAGCTTAGTAACAGGACTGACCGGGGAGCTGTTTTTT.

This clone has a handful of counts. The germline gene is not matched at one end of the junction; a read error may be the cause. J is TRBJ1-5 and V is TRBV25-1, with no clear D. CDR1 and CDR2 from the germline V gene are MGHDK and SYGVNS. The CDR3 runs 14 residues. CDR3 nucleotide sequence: TGTGTCAGCGCATTGGGGTTAAGCAATCAGCCCCAGCATTTT. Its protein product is CVSALGLSNQPQHF. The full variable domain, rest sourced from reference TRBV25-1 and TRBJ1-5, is EADIYQTPRYLVIGTGKKITLECSQTMGHDKMYWYQQDPGMELHLIHYSYGVNSTEKGDLSSESTVSRIRTEHFPLTLESARPSHTSQYLCVSALGLSNQPQHFGDGTRLSIL.

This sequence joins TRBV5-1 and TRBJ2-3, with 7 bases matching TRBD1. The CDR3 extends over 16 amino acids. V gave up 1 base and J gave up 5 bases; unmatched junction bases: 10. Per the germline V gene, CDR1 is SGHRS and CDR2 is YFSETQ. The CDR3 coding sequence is TGCGCCAGCAGCTTGCAAGGGGGCGAAGTAAAAGATACGCAGTATTTT. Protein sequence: CASSLQGGEVKDTQYF.

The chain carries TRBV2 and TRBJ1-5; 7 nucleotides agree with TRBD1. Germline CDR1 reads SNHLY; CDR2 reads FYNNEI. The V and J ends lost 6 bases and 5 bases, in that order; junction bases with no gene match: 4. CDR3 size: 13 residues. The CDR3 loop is CASRTGSDQPQHF. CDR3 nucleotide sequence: TGTGCCAGCAGGACAGGGAGCGATCAGCCCCAGCATTTT.

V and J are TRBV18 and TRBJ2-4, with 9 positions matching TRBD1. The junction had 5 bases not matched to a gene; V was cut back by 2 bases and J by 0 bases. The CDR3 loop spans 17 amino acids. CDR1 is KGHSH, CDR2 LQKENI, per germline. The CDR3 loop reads CASSPFPGQGAKNIQYF. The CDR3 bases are TGTGCCAGCTCACCATTTCCGGGACAGGGAGCCAAAAACATTCAGTACTTC.

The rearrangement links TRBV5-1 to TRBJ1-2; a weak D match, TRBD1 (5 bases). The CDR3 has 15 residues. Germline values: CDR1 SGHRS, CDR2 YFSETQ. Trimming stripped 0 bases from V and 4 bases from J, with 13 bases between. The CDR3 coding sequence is TGCGCCAGCAGCTTGGAAGTTGGCAGGGTCTATGGCTACACCTTC. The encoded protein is CASSLEVGRVYGYTF. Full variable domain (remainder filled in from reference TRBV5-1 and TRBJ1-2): KAGVTQTPRYLIKTRGQQVTLSCSPISGHRSVSWYQQTPGQGLQFLFEYFSETQRNKGNFPGRFSGRQFSNSRSEMNVSTLELGDSALYLCASSLEVGRVYGYTFGSGTRLTVV.

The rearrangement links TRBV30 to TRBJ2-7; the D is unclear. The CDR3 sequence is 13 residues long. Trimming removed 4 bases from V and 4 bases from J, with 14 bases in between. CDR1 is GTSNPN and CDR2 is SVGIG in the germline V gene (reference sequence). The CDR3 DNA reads TGTGCCTGGAATCTGGGTCTGGAATACGAGCAGTACTTC. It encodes CAWNLGLEYEQYF.

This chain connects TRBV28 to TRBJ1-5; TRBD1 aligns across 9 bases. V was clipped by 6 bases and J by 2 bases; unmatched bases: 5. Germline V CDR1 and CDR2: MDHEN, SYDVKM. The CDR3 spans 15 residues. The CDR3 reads CASRPGQGGNQPQHF. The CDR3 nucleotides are TGTGCCAGCAGGCCGGGACAGGGTGGCAATCAGCCCCAGCATTTT.

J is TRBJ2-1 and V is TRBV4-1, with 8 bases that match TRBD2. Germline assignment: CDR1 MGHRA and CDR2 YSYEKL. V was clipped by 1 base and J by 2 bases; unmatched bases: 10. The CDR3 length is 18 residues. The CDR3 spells CASSQGGLGPGAYNEQFF. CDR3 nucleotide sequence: TGCGCCAGCAGCCAAGGGGGACTAGGTCCTGGCGCCTACAATGAGCAGTTCTTC.

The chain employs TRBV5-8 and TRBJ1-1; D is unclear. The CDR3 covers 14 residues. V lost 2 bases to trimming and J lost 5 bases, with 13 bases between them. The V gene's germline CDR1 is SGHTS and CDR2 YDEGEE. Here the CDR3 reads CASSLWALGTEAFF. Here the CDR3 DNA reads TGTGCCAGCAGCTTATGGGCCCTGGGGACTGAAGCTTTCTTT.

This CDR3 reads CASSTQGPSTEAFF. In DNA, the CDR3 is TGTGCCAGCAGCACTCAGGGGCCGTCCACTGAAGCTTTCTTT. The chain couples TRBV7-3 to TRBJ1-1; the D gene is possibly TRBD1 (6 bases). V was pared by 5 bases and J by 4 bases, with 14 bases between. Germline V gene lookup returns CDR1 SGHTA and CDR2 FQGTGA. CDR3 length equals 14 residues.

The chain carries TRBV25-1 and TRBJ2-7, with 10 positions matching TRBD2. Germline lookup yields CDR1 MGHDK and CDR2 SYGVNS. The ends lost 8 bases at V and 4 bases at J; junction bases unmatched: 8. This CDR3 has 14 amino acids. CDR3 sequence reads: CASSFSGGVYEQYF. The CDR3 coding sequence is TGTGCCAGCTCTTTCAGCGGGGGGGTTTACGAGCAGTACTTC.

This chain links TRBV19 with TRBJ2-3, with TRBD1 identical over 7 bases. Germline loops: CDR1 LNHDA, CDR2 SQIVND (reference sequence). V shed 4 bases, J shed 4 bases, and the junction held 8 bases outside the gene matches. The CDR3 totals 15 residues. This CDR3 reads CASSKRQGIPDTQYF. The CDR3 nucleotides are TGTGCCAGTAGTAAAAGACAGGGAATCCCAGATACGCAGTATTTT.

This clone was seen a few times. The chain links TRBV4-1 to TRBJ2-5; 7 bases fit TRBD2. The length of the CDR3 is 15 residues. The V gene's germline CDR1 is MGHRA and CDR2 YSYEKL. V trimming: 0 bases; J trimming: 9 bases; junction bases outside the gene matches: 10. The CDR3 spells CASSQDLAALGAQYF. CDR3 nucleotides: TGCGCCAGCAGCCAAGATCTAGCGGCCCTGGGGGCCCAGTACTTC.

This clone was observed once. The CDR3 here is CASSQDWLGQGSYEQYF. In DNA, the CDR3 is TGCGCCAGCAGCCAAGATTGGTTGGGACAGGGCTCCTACGAGCAGTACTTC. The chain combines TRBV4-3 with TRBJ2-5; 9 bases are shared with TRBD1. The closer fit of TRBJ2-7 to the DNA end suggests the J call may be wrong. The germline CDR1 and CDR2 sequences are LGHNA and YSLEER. The CDR3 loop spans 17 amino acids.

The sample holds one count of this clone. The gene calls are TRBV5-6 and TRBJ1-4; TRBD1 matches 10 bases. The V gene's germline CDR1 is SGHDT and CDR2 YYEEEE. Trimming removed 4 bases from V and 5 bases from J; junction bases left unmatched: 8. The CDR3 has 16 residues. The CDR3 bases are TGTGCCAGCAGCATCACCGGGACAGGGGAAAATGAAAAACTGTTTTTT. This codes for CASSITGTGENEKLFF.

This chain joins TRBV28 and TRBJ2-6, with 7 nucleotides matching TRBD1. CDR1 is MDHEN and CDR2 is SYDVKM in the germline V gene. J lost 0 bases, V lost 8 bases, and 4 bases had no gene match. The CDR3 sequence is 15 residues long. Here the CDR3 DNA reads TGTGCCAGCGACAGGGTGAGCTCTGGGGCCAACGTCCTGACTTTC. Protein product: CASDRVSSGANVLTF.

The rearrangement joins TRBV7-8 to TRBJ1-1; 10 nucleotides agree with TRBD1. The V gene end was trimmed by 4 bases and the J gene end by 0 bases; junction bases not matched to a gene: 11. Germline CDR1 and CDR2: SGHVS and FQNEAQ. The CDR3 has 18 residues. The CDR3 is CASSSGTGEILMNTEAFF. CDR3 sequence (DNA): TGTGCCAGCAGCTCCGGGACAGGGGAAATCTTAATGAACACTGAAGCTTTCTTT.

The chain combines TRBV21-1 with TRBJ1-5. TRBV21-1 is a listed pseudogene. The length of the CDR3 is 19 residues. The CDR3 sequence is CASSNNQDLLGDLNQPQHF. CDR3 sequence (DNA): TGTGCCAGCAGCAATAACCAGGACCTCTTAGGGGACCTCAATCAGCCCCAGCATTTT.

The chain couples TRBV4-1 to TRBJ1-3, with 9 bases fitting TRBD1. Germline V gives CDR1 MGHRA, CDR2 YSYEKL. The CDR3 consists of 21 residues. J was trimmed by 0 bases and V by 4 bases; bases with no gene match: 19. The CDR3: CASSPRLAGQGQTSSGNTIYF. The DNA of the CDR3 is TGCGCCAGCAGCCCCCGCCTCGCGGGACAGGGACAGACCAGCTCTGGAAACACCATATATTTT.

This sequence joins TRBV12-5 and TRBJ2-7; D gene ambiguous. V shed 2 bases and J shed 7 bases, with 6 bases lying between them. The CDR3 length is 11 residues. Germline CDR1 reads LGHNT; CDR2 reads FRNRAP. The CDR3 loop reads CASGLTQEQYF. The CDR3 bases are TGTGCTAGTGGTTTGACTCAAGAGCAGTACTTC.

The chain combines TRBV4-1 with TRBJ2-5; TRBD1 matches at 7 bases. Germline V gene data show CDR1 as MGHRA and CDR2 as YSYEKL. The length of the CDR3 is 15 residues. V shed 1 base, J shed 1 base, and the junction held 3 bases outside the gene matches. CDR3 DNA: TGCGCCAGCAGCCAAGGAGGGACAGTCCAAGAGACCCAGTACTTC. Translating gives CASSQGGTVQETQYF.